The rows below give T cell receptor beta chains drawn from one sample of a study of molecular identifiers for immune sequencing clone quantification. TCRdb ran MiXCR on the PCR reads and lists one entry per CDR3 protein. The table lists roughly 100,000 distinct CDR3 sequences, 35% of them singletons. Sequenced material: naive CD8+ T cells from blood, with Jurkat cell RNA spiked in. The receptors shown here come from a human donor in good health. Some libraries in this study had Jurkat cell RNA spiked in. Each CDR3 is given with its conserved first and last residue. D genes are given only for firm matches. A row's size may be missing; if present it is once, few, many or a size class.

.	TRBD1	TRBJ1-1	TRBV5-6	CASRSPGGGVLNTEAFF	TGTGCCAGCCGCTCACCAGGGGGGGGGGTTTTGAACACTGAAGCTTTCTTT
few	TRBD1	TRBJ2-1	TRBV10-2	CASSGTGGRDEQFF	TGCGCCAGCTCCGGGACAGGGGGCCGGGATGAGCAGTTCTTC
.	.	TRBJ2-7	TRBV20-1	CSASPGLGPYEQYF	TGCAGTGCCTCGCCGGGACTGGGACCCTACGAGCAGTACTTC
.	TRBD2	TRBJ2-1	TRBV27	CASSYSGRSYEQFF	TGTGCCAGCAGTTATAGCGGGAGAAGTTATGAGCAGTTCTTC
few	TRBD1	TRBJ2-3	TRBV7-6	CASSPLGTVYSTDTQYF	TGTGCCAGCAGCCCCCTTGGGACAGTATATAGCACAGATACGCAGTATTTT
.	.	TRBJ2-6	TRBV3-2	CASSQDVTGSSGANVLTF	TGTGCCAGCAGCCAAGATGTGACAGGGTCTAGTGGGGCCAACGTCCTGACTTTC
.	TRBD1	TRBJ2-1	TRBV7-4	CASSRDSYAEQFF	TGTGCCAGCAGCAGGGACAGCTATGCTGAGCAGTTCTTC
.	.	TRBJ2-3	TRBV7-9	CASSSTVDYEDTQYF	TGTGCCAGCAGCTCCACAGTAGACTATGAAGATACGCAGTATTTT
few	TRBD1	TRBJ1-6	TRBV7-9	CASSSGTGDSPLHF	TGTGCCAGCAGCTCGGGGACAGGGGATTCACCCCTCCACTTT
.	.	TRBJ2-1	TRBV4-2	CASCRSGEPEQFF	TGTGCCAGCTGCCGGTCGGGAGAGCCTGAGCAGTTCTTC
.	TRBD2	TRBJ2-5	TRBV20-1	CSAREAGAVQETQYF	TGCAGTGCTAGAGAGGCGGGAGCGGTTCAAGAGACCCAGTACTTC
many	.	TRBJ2-6	TRBV4-3	CASSQEWLSGANVLTF	TGCGCCAGCAGCCAAGAATGGCTCTCTGGGGCCAACGTCCTGACTTTC
.	TRBD1	TRBJ1-4	TRBV5-6	CASSASWTGDEKLFF	TGTGCCAGCAGCGCTTCCTGGACAGGGGATGAAAAACTGTTTTTT
few	.	TRBJ1-1	TRBV28	CASSFWGRRGTEAFF	TGTGCCAGCAGTTTTTGGGGCCGACGCGGCACTGAAGCTTTCTTT
few	.	TRBJ2-5	TRBV18	CASSSDSTEETQYF	TGTGCCAGCTCATCAGATAGTACTGAAGAGACCCAGTACTTC
.	TRBD1	TRBJ2-2	TRBV20-1	CSALTPGQGAGGELFF	TGCAGTGCTCTCACCCCGGGACAGGGGGCAGGCGGGGAGCTGTTTTTT
few	.	TRBJ2-5	TRBV20-1	CSAFATREPETQYF	TGCAGTGCCTTTGCAACCAGGGAACCAGAGACCCAGTACTTC
.	.	TRBJ1-6	TRBV6-1	CASCEFLGRNNSPLHF	TGTGCCAGCTGTGAATTCTTGGGCCGAAATAATTCACCCCTCCACTTT
many	.	TRBJ2-5	TRBV28	CASSLSDPGPVETQYF	TGTGCCAGCAGTTTATCCGATCCGGGACCCGTAGAGACCCAGTACTTC
.	.	TRBJ1-5	TRBV20-1	CSARDGNQPQHF	TGCAGTGCTAGAGATGGGAATCAGCCCCAGCATTTT
many	TRBD2	TRBJ2-3	TRBV20-1	CSARERGGTDTQYF	TGCAGTGCTAGGGAGCGGGGAGGCACAGATACGCAGTATTTT
.	.	TRBJ2-6	TRBV27	CASSNQGGSGANVLTF	TGTGCCAGCAGCAATCAGGGGGGGTCTGGGGCCAACGTCCTGACTTTC
.	.	TRBJ2-6	TRBV6-2/TRBV6-3	CASMPGTGGSGANVLTF	TGTGCCAGCATGCCCGGGACTGGAGGCTCTGGGGCCAACGTCCTGACTTTC
many	.	TRBJ2-7	TRBV5-6	CASSPMGHEQYF	TGTGCCAGCAGTCCAATGGGGCACGAGCAGTACTTC
.	.	TRBJ1-6	TRBV10-3	CAISDGGTCSPLHF	TGTGCCATCAGTGATGGGGGGACGTGTTCACCCCTCCACTTT
.	.	TRBJ2-5	TRBV4-1	CASSQYTGLTETQYF	TGCGCCAGCAGCCAATATACAGGACTAACAGAGACCCAGTACTTC
.	.	TRBJ1-2	TRBV28	CASSSGTFVIYGYTF	TGTGCCAGCAGTTCCGGGACTTTTGTGATATATGGCTACACCTTC
few	.	TRBJ2-7	TRBV9	CASSVGGDPSYEQYF	TGTGCCAGCAGCGTAGGGGGGGACCCCTCCTACGAGCAGTACTTC
.	.	TRBJ2-7	TRBV25-1	CASSELGGAYEQYF	TGTGCCAGCAGTGAATTAGGAGGGGCCTACGAGCAGTACTTC
.	.	TRBJ1-1	TRBV10-3	CAISESGWNTEAFF	TGTGCCATCAGTGAGTCTGGATGGAACACTGAAGCTTTCTTT
.	.	TRBJ2-3	TRBV9	CASSAQRAYTDTQYF	TGTGCCAGCAGCGCCCAGCGGGCCTACACAGATACGCAGTATTTT
many	.	TRBJ1-1	TRBV11-2	CASRTNTEAFF	TGTGCCAGCAGAACGAACACTGAAGCTTTCTTT
few	.	TRBJ2-4	TRBV27	CASSPGPARLGKNIQYF	TGTGCCAGCAGTCCCGGTCCGGCTAGGCTGGGTAAAAACATTCAGTACTTC
.	TRBD2	TRBJ2-1	TRBV6-2/TRBV6-3	CASSLGAGGIVFSNEQFF	TGTGCCAGCAGTTTGGGGGCGGGAGGGATTGTCTTCTCCAATGAGCAGTTCTTC
.	.	TRBJ1-2	TRBV6-6	CASSQTVNFYGYTF	TGTGCCAGCAGCCAGACCGTAAATTTCTATGGCTACACCTTC
few	.	TRBJ2-4	TRBV19	CASIHKDIQYF	TGTGCCAGTATCCACAAAGACATTCAGTACTTC
.	TRBD1	TRBJ1-5	TRBV7-9	CASSTGTGGRFQPQHF	TGTGCCAGCAGCACCGGGACAGGGGGCAGGTTTCAGCCCCAGCATTTT
few	TRBD1	TRBJ2-1	TRBV7-2	CASSLVPGTGDNEQFF	TGTGCCAGCAGCTTAGTTCCCGGGACAGGGGACAATGAGCAGTTCTTC
many	TRBD1	TRBJ2-3	TRBV7-8	CACNQGEDTQYF	TGTGCCTGTAATCAGGGGGAAGATACGCAGTATTTT
.	.	TRBJ1-4	TRBV28	CASSLVGLSEKLFF	TGTGCCAGCAGTTTGGTTGGACTGTCGGAAAAACTGTTTTTT
many	.	TRBJ2-5	TRBV28	CASSSGGIFQETQYF	TGTGCCAGCAGTTCCGGAGGGATTTTCCAAGAGACCCAGTACTTC
.	TRBD1	TRBJ2-7	TRBV4-3	CASSPGTDYEPYF	TGCGCCAGCAGCCCCGGGACAGACTACGAGCCGTACTTC
many	.	TRBJ2-2	TRBV24-1	CATSWSKWDTGELFF	TGTGCCACCAGTTGGTCCAAGTGGGACACCGGGGAGCTGTTTTTT
many	.	TRBJ2-3	TRBV28	CASSLGAGAHRDTQYF	TGTGCCAGCAGTTTGGGAGCAGGGGCGCATAGAGATACGCAGTATTTT
.	.	TRBJ2-1	TRBV28	CASSHTGMASGIVPWSEQFF	TGTGCCAGCAGTCATACAGGGATGGCTAGCGGTATAGTCCCCTGGAGTGAGCAGTTCTTC
few	.	TRBJ2-5	TRBV20-1	CSAPPPGKWVVETQYF	TGCAGTGCCCCCCCTCCCGGGAAGTGGGTCGTAGAGACCCAGTACTTC
few	TRBD2	TRBJ2-1	TRBV7-8	CASSLGPGLAKNEQFF	TGTGCCAGCAGCTTAGGCCCGGGACTAGCTAAGAATGAGCAGTTCTTC
few	TRBD1	TRBJ2-3	TRBV27	CASSWGTGTTDTQYF	TGTGCCAGCAGTTGGGGGACAGGGACCACAGATACGCAGTATTTT
.	.	TRBJ1-1	TRBV11-2	CASSLVVAFF	TGTGCCAGCAGCTTAGTAGTAGCTTTCTTT
.	TRBD2	TRBJ2-1	TRBV28	CASRTFTPGLARDEQFF	TGTGCCAGCAGGACCTTTACACCGGGACTAGCTCGGGATGAGCAGTTCTTC
.	.	TRBJ1-2	TRBV4-1	CASSQDGTEPFYGYTF	TGCGCCAGCAGCCAAGATGGAACGGAACCATTCTATGGCTACACCTTC
.	.	TRBJ2-5	TRBV4-3	CASSQDWRGLGTQYF	TGCGCCAGCAGCCAAGATTGGCGGGGACTTGGGACCCAGTACTTC
few	.	TRBJ1-5	TRBV19	CASSQGWGNQPQHF	TGTGCCAGTAGTCAGGGGTGGGGCAATCAGCCCCAGCATTTT
.	.	TRBJ2-1	TRBV14	CASCTVGEQFF	TGTGCCAGCTGCACTGTAGGTGAGCAGTTCTTC
few	.	TRBJ1-1	TRBV12-3/TRBV12-4	CASSFARNTEAFF	TGTGCCAGCAGTTTTGCCAGAAACACTGAAGCTTTCTTT
many	.	TRBJ1-4	TRBV9	CASSTGHVDEKLFF	TGTGCCAGCAGCACCGGACACGTGGATGAAAAACTGTTTTTT
few	.	TRBJ2-7	TRBV6-1	CASSSGPGGHEQYF	TGTGCCAGCAGTTCCGGGCCCGGCGGACACGAGCAGTACTTC